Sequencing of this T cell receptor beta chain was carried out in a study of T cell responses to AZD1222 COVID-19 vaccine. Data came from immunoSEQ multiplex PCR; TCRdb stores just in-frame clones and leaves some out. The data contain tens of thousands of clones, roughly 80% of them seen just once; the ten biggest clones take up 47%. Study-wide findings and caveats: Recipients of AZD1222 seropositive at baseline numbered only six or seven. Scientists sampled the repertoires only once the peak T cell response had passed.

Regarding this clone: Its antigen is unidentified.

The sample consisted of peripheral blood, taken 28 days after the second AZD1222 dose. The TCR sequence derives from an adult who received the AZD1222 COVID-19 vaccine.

The CDR3 reads CASSRGTGGELFF. The CDR3 nucleotides are TGTGCCAGCAGCCGGGGGACAGGGGGAGAACTGTTTTTT. The chain combines TRBV6-6 with TRBJ1-4, with 11 bases matching TRBD1. This CDR3 region has 13 residues. Looked up from germline, CDR1 is MNHNY and CDR2 is SVGAGI (reference sequence). Trimming took 6 bases from V and 12 from J; bases not matched to a gene: 6.